This TCR beta chain was recorded in a study of CD8+CD57+ T cells in acquired aplastic anemia. Across the study: Sorted CD4+ and CD8+ cells gave a mean 3.2 ug DNA, range about 0.19 to 27.4 ug.

Regarding the study as a whole: The study identified roughly 31 CD8+ CDR3 sequences shared by patients and controls. Patients and controls had CD8+ Simpson's diversity values that were not significantly distinct.

The template used for profiling TCR beta VDJ and CDR3 was genomic DNA. TCRdb re-called the reads with MiXCR, one entry per CDR3 protein. This sample has 120,000 or so distinct CDR3 sequences, with almost 40% found just once. Many counts were recorded for this clonotype. No antigen is known for it. For sequencing, patients were chosen who had shown expansion of CD8+CD57+ cells by flow cytometry. Blood came from patients not yet given any therapy. This TCR derives from a human donor with aplastic anemia. The source material was sorted CD4+, CD8+, or CD8+CD57+ T cells (not recorded which) from PBMCs.

CDR3 loop: CASSGTYNEQFF. CDR3 DNA sequence: TGCGCCAGCAGTGGTACCTACAATGAGCAGTTCTTC. This rearrangement joins TRBV10-2 to TRBJ2-1; unclear D gene. V gave up 4 bases and J gave up 2 bases, with 3 bases separating them. The germline V gene has CDR1 WSHSY and CDR2 SAAADI. This CDR3 contains 12 residues.